This is a list of T cell receptor beta chains from one sample in a study of technical replicates of blood from a few donors. Sequencing was performed with immunoSEQ multiplex PCR; in TCRdb, only in-frame clones are kept and a portion is missing. The table shows 70,000 to 95,000 clones, with about 94% occurring only once. Material for sequencing was T cells isolated from PBMCs. The receptors were sampled from a human donor in good health. The CDR3 runs from the conserved cysteine through the conserved F or W. The D gene is left open where the match is weak. Expanded clones are given a class, and other clones once, few, many or no size at all.

- | TRBJ1-1 | TRBV2 | - | CASRKDTNTEAFF | TGTGCCAGCAGGAAGGACACAAACACTGAAGCTTTCTTT
- | TRBJ1-1 | TRBV29-1 | - | CSVKGVLNTEAFF | TGCAGCGTCAAAGGGGTATTGAACACTGAAGCTTTCTTT
once | TRBJ2-7 | TRBV29-1 | TRBD1 | CSVRDRGVYEQYF | TGCAGCGTACGGGACAGGGGGGTCTACGAGCAGTACTTC
- | TRBJ2-7 | TRBV29-1 | TRBD1 | CSVEGTGLYEQYF | TGCAGCGTTGAAGGGACAGGTCTCTACGAGCAGTACTTC
- | TRBJ2-7 | TRBV2 | TRBD2 | CASSGGEGYEQYF | TGTGCCAGCAGTGGAGGGGAGGGCTACGAGCAGTACTTC
- | TRBJ2-1 | TRBV6-1 | - | CASHRRAGRYNEQFF | TGTGCCAGCCACCGGAGGGCAGGACGATACAATGAGCAGTTCTTC
- | TRBJ2-7 | TRBV9 | TRBD1 | CASSGGTGIHEQYF | TGTGCCAGCAGTGGCGGGACAGGGATCCACGAGCAGTACTTC
- | TRBJ2-3 | TRBV11-1 | - | CASSLGVSASNEDTQYF | TGTGCCAGCAGCTTAGGGGTTTCGGCTAGCAACGAAGATACGCAGTATTTT
- | TRBJ2-1 | TRBV7-9 | - | CASSFSVGQFF | TGTGCCAGCAGCTTTTCAGTTGGGCAGTTCTTC
- | TRBJ1-1 | TRBV19 | TRBD1 | CASSTGQEYIPTEAFF | TGTGCCAGTAGTACTGGACAGGAATACATACCCACTGAAGCTTTCTTT
- | TRBJ1-2 | TRBV30 | - | CAWSVDRYRDYGYTF | TGTGCCTGGAGTGTTGATAGATACAGGGACTATGGCTACACCTTC
- | TRBJ2-7 | TRBV27 | - | CASSLIPYYEQYF | TGTGCCAGCAGTTTAATCCCGTACTACGAGCAGTATTTC